This T cell receptor beta chain was recorded in a study of OX40 agonist ivuxolimab in advanced cancers. Study information: Averaging 60 years in age, with a range of about 23 to 79, the cohort was around 87% male. The study's findings and limits: With doses of 0.1 to 3.0 mg/kg, CD4+ and CD8+ blood T cells had undergone clonal expansion by week 6.

This clone has just a few counts. Its matching antigen is unknown. This CDR3 contains 14 residues. Trimming removed 5 bases at V and 4 bases at J, with 13 bases between. The germline V gene has CDR1 SGHTA and CDR2 FQGNSA. The repertoire was sequenced with immunoSEQ multiplex PCR; TCRdb's copy has only in-frame clones and lacks some. In the table there are 67,000 or so clones, 86% of which are singletons. The chain carries TRBV7-2 and TRBJ2-3, with D perhaps TRBD1 or TRBD2 (5 bases each). The TCR comes from an adult with an advanced solid tumor such as melanoma, head and neck, liver or kidney cancer. Sequencing used CD4+ or CD8+ T cells sorted from blood, obtained in a trial of the OX40 agonist ivuxolimab. CDR3 sequence: CASSRGPDPDTQYF. CDR3 coding DNA: TGTGCCAGCAGCCGGGGACCAGACCCAGATACGCAGTATTTT.